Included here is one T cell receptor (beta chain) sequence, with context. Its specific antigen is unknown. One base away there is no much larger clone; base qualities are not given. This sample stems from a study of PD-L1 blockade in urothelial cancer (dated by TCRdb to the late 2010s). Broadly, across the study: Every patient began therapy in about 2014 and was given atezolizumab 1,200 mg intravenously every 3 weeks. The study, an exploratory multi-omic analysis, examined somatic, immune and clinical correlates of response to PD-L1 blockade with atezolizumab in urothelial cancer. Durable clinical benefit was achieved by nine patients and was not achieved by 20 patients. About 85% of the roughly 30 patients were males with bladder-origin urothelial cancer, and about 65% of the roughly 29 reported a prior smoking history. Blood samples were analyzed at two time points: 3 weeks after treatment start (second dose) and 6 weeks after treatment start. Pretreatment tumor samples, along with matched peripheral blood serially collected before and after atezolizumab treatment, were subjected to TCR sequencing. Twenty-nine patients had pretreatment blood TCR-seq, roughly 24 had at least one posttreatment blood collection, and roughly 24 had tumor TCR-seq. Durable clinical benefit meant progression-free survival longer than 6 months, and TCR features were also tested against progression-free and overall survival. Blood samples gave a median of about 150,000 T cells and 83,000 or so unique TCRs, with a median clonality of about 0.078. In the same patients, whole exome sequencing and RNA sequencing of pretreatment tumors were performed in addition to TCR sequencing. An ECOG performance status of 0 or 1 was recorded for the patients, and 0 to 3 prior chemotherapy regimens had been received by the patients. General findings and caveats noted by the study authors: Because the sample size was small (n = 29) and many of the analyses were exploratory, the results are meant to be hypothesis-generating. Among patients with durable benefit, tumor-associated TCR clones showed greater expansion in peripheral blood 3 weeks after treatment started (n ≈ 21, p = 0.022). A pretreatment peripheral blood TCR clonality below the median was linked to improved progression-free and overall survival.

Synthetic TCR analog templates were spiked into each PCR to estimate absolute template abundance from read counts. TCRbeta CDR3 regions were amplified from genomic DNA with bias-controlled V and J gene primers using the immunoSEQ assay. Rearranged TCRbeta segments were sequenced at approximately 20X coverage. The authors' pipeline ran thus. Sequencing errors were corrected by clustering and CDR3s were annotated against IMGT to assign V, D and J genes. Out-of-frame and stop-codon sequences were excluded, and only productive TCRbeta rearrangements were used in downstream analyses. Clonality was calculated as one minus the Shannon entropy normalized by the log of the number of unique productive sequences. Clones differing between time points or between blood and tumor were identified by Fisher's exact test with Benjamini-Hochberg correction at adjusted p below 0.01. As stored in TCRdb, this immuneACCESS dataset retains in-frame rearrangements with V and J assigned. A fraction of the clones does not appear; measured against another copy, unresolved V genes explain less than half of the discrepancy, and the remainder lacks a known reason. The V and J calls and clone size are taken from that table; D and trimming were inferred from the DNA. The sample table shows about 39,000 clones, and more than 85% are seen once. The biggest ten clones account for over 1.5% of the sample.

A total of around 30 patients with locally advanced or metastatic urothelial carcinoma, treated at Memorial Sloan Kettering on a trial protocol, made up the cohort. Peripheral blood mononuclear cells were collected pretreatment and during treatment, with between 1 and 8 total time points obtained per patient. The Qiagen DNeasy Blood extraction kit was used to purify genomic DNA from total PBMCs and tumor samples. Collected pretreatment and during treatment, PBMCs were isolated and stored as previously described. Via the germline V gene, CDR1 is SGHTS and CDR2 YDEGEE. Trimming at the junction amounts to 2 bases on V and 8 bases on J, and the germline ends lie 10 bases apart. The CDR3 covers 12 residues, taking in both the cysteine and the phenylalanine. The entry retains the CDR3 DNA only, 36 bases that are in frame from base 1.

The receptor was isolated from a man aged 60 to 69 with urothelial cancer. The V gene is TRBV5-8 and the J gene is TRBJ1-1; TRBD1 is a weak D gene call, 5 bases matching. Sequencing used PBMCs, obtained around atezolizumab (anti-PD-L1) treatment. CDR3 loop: CASSFWQGEAFF. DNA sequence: TGTGCCAGCAGCTTTTGGCAGGGCGAAGCTTTCTTT.